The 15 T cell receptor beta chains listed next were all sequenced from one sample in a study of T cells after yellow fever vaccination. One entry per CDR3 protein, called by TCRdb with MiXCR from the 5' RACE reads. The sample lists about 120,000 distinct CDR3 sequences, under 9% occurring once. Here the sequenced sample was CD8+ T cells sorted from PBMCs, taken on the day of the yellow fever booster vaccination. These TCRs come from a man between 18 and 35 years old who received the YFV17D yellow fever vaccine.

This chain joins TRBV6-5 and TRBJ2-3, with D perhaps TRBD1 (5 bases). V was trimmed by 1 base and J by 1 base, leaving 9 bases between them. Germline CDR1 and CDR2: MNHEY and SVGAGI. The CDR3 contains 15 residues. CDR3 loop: CASSYFQGGTDTQYF. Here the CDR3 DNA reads TGTGCCAGCAGTTACTTTCAAGGGGGCACAGATACGCAGTATTTT.

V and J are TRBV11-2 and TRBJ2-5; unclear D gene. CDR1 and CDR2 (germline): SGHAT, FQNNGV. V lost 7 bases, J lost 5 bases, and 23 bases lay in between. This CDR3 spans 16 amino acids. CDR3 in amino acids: CASNQAPGQQGETQYF. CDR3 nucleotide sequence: TGTGCCAGCAACCAGGCGCCGGGCCAACAAGGGGAGACCCAGTACTTC.

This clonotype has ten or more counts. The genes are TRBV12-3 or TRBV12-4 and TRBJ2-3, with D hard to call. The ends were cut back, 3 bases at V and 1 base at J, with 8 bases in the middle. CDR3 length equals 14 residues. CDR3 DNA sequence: TGTGCCAGCAGTTTTTCCCTAGGCACAGATACGCAGTATTTT. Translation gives CASSFSLGTDTQYF.

The CDR3, as DNA: TGTGCCAGCAGTAGGGTCGGGGGCGAAGCTTTCTTT. Protein product: CASSRVGGEAFF. V usage is TRBV6-5 and J usage is TRBJ1-1; D is perhaps TRBD1 (6 bases). CDR1 and CDR2 from the germline V gene are MNHEY and SVGAGI. The CDR3 loop spans 12 amino acids. Between the trimmed V and J ends, which lost 5 bases and 8 bases, there was a span of 12 bases.

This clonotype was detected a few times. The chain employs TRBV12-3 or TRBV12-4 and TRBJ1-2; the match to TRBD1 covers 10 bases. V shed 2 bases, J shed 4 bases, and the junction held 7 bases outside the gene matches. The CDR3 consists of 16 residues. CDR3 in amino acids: CASSLFGTGALYGYTF. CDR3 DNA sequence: TGTGCCAGCAGTTTATTTGGGACAGGGGCGCTCTATGGCTACACCTTC.

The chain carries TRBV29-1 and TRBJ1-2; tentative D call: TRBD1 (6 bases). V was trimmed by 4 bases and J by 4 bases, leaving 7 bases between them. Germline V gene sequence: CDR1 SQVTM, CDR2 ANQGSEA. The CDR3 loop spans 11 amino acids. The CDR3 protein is CSVAGAYGYTF. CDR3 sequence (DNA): TGCAGCGTTGCGGGGGCCTATGGCTACACCTTC.

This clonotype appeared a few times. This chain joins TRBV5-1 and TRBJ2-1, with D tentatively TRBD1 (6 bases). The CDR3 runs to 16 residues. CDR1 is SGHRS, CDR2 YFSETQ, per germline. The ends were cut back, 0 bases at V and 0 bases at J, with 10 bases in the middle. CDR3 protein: CASSLAQDSSYNEQFF. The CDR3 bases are TGCGCCAGCAGCTTGGCCCAGGACAGCTCCTACAATGAGCAGTTCTTC.

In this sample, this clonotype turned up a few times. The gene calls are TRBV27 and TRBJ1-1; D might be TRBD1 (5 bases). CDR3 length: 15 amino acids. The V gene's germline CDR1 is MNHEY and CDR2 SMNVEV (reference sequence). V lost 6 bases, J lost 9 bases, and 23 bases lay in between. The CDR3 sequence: CASSPYGHGRAQAFF. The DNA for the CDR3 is TGTGCCAGCAGCCCATATGGACATGGCAGAGCTCAAGCTTTCTTT.

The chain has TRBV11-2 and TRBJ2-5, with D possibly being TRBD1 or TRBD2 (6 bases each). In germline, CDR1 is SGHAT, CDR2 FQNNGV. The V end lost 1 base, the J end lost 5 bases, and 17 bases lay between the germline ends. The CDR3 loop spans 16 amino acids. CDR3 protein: CASSLVGRGPRETQYF. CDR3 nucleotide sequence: TGTGCCAGCAGCTTAGTGGGCCGGGGGCCGAGGGAGACCCAGTACTTC. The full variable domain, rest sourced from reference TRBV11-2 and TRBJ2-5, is EAGVAQSPRYKIIEKRQSVAFWCNPISGHATLYWYQQILGQGPKLLIQFQNNGVVDDSQLPKDRFSAERLKGVDSTLKIQPAKLEDSAVYLCASSLVGRGPRETQYFGPGTRLLVL.

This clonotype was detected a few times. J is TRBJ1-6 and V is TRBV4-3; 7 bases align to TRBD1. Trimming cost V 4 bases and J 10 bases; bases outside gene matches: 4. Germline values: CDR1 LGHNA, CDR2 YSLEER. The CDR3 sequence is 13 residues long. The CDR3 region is CASSPGTASPLHF. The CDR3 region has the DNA TGCGCCAGCAGCCCTGGGACAGCCTCACCCCTCCACTTT.

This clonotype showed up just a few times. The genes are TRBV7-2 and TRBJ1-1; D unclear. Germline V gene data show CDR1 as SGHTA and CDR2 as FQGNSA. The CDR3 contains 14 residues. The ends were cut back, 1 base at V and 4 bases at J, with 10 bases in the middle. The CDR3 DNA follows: TGTGCCAGCAGCTTAGTAGTGGAGACCACTGAAGCTTTCTTT. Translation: CASSLVVETTEAFF.

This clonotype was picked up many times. The CDR3 loop is CASSFGDRGHGYTF. DNA of the CDR3: TGTGCCAGCAGTTTTGGGGACAGGGGACATGGCTACACCTTC. This sequence joins TRBV27 and TRBJ1-2; TRBD1 matches at 10 bases. CDR1 and CDR2 (germline): MNHEY, SMNVEV (reference sequence). Trimming took 3 bases from V and 6 from J; bases not matched to a gene: 4. The CDR3 is 14 amino acids.

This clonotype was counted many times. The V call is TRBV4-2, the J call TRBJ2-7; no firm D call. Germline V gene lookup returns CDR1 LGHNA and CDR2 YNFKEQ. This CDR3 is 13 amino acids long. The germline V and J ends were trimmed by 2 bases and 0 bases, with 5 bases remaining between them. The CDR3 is CASSQRNSYEQYF. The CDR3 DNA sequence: TGTGCCAGCAGCCAACGAAACTCCTACGAGCAGTACTTC.

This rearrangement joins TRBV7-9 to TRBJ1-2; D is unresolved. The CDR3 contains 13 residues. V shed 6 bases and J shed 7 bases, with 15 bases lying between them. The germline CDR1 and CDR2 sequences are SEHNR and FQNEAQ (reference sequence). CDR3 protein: CASRDREGRGYTF. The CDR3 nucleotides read TGTGCCAGCAGGGATCGGGAGGGTCGTGGCTACACCTTC. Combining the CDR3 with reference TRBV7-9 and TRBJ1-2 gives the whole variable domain DTGVSQNPRHKITKRGQNVTFRCDPISEHNRLYWYRQTLGQGPEFLTYFQNEAQLEKSRLLSDRFSAERPKGSFSTLEIQRTEQGDSAMYLCASRDREGRGYTFGSGTRLTVV.

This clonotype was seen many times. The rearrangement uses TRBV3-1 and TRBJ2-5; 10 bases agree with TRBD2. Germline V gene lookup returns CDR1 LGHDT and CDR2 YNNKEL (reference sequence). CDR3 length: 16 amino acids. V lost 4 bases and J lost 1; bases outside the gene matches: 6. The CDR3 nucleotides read TGTGCCAGCAGCCGGAAACTAGCGGGGAGCCAAGAGACCCAGTACTTC. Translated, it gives CASSRKLAGSQETQYF.